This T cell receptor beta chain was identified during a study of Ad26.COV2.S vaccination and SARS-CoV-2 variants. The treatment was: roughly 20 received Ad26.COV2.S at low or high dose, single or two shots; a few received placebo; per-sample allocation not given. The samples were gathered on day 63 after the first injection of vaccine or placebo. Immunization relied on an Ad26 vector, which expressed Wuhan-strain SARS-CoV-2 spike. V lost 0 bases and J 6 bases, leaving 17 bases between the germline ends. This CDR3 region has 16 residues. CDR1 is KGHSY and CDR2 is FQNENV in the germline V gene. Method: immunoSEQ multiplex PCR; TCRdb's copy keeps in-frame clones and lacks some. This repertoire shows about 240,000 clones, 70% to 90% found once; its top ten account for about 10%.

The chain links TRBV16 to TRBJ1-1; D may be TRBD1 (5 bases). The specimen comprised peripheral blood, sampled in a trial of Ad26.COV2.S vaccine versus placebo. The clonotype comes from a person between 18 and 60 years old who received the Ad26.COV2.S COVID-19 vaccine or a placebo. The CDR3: CASSQSGRSGMAEAFF. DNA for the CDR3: TGTGCCAGCAGCCAATCGGGACGCTCGGGTATGGCTGAAGCTTTCTTT.